This T cell receptor (beta chain) is drawn from a study of blood T cell repertoires in COVID-19. Across the study: Acute and convalescent COVID-19 samples came from the United States, Italy and Spain. The cDNA or gDNA used as material had been derived from T cells, B-cell-depleted T cells, or PBMCs.

Measured with immunoSEQ multiplex PCR; TCRdb has only the in-frame clones, and not every one. The sample lists roughly 200,000 clones, approximately 80% occurring once. Input material: PBMCs or T cells enriched from blood (not recorded which). The sequence was obtained from a woman in her sixties or seventies with acute COVID-19.

In DNA form, the CDR3 reads TGTGCCAGCAGTCCTTACAGGGGACCTAACTATGGCTACACCTTC. Protein product: CASSPYRGPNYGYTF. The chain couples TRBV28 to TRBJ1-2, with 7 bases identical to TRBD1. Trimming took 5 bases from V and 0 from J; bases not matched to a gene: 6. Germline V gene data show CDR1 as MDHEN and CDR2 as SYDVKM. The CDR3 has 15 amino acids.